This T cell receptor beta chain was sequenced in a study of shared clonotypes between healthy human individuals. Clones were sequenced by immunoSEQ multiplex PCR, and TCRdb holds only the in-frame ones, with some missing. Altogether fewer than 600,000 clones are present, roughly 80% being singletons, with the ten largest covering about 12%. Unsorted samples, those not sorted, used approximately 90 million PBMCs for genomic DNA. Material for sequencing was PBMCs. This receptor was taken from a woman aged 40 to 55 in good health. Some clones in this sample may be carry-over from other donors' samples.

DNA for the CDR3: TGTGCCAGCAGCCCCCAGGACAGGGGCCCTGCCTACGAGCAGTACTTC. Translated: CASSPQDRGPAYEQYF. The chain links TRBV6-4 to TRBJ2-7; 9 bases line up with TRBD1. V shed 6 bases, J shed 2 bases, and the junction held 11 bases outside the gene matches. The CDR3 length is 16 residues. Germline V gives CDR1 MRHNA, CDR2 SNTAGT.